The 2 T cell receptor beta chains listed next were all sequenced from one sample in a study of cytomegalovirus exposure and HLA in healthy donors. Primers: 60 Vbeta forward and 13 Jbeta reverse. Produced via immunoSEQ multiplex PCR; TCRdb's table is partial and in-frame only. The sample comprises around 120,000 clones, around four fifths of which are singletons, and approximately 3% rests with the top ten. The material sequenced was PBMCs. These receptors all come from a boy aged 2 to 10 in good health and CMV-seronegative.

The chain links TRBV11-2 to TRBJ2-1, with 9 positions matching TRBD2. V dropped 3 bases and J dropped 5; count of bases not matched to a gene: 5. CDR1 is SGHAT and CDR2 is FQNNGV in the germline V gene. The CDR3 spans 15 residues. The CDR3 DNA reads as TGTGCCAGCAGCTTTGGCGCTAGCGGGAACAATGAGCAGTTCTTC. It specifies CASSFGASGNNEQFF.

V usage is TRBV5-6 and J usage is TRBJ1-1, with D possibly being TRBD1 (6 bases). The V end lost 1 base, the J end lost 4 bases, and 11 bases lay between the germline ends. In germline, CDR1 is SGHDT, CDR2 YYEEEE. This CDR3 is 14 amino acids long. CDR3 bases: TGTGCCAGCAGCTTGCCAGGGGTTGGCACTGAAGCTTTCTTT. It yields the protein CASSLPGVGTEAFF.